This T cell receptor (beta chain) was profiled in a study of cytomegalovirus exposure and HLA in healthy donors. Study summary: An analysis done earlier identified about 120 million unique TCR beta sequences from about 179 million T cells. Findings and limits, study-wide: It was 164 TCR beta chains that were listed as cytomegalovirus-associated.

The junction had 1 base not matched to a gene; V was cut back by 0 bases and J by 4 bases. Germline V gene sequence: CDR1 SGDLS, CDR2 YYNGEE. The CDR3 consists of 14 residues. Comment on this clone: Its target is not known.

The PCR employed 60 Vbeta primers together with 13 Jbeta primers. Produced via immunoSEQ multiplex PCR; TCRdb's table is partial and in-frame only. In the table there are 99,000 or so clones, roughly 85% of which are singletons. Input material: PBMCs. The V and J genes are TRBV9 and TRBJ1-3, with 7 positions matching TRBD1. The sequence was obtained from a man aged 55-75 years in good health and CMV-seropositive. The DNA for the CDR3 is TGTGCCAGCAGCGTAGGCAGGGGGGGAAACACCATATATTTT. Its translation: CASSVGRGGNTIYF.